The 6 T cell receptor beta chains listed next were all sequenced from one sample in a study of T cells after yellow fever vaccination. TCRdb ran MiXCR on the 5' RACE reads and lists one entry per CDR3 protein. The table includes almost 600,000 distinct CDR3 sequences, roughly 12% detected once. This specimen was PBMCs, taken on the day of the yellow fever booster vaccination. Receptors were obtained from a man in his thirties or forties who received the YFV17D yellow fever vaccine.

The chain uses TRBV7-9 and TRBJ2-7; D possibly uses TRBD1 or TRBD2 (7 bases each). V was cut by 5 bases and J by 2 bases, with 10 bases left in between. Germline V gene data show CDR1 as SEHNR and CDR2 as FQNEAQ (reference sequence). This CDR3 is built from 13 residues. CDR3 residues: CASSQGGAYEQYF. The CDR3 DNA sequence: TGTGCCAGCAGCCAGGGGGGGGCCTACGAGCAGTACTTC.

This chain connects TRBV7-2 to TRBJ2-3; D unclear. CDR3 length: 17 amino acids. Per germline, CDR1 SGHTA and CDR2 FQGNSA. Trimming removed 1 base at V and 0 bases at J, with 14 bases between. CDR3 nucleotide sequence: TGTGCCAGCAGCTTAGTTGGGGTGGTCCGAAGCACAGATACGCAGTATTTT. Translation: CASSLVGVVRSTDTQYF. The entire variable domain, with the rest obtained from reference TRBV7-2 and TRBJ2-3, is as follows: GAGVSQSPSNKVTEKGKDVELRCDPISGHTALYWYRQSLGQGLEFLIYFQGNSAPDKSGLPSDRFSAERTGGSVSTLTIQRTQQEDSAVYLCASSLVGVVRSTDTQYFGPGTRLTVL.

This sequence joins TRBV29-1 and TRBJ1-1, with 8 bases fitting TRBD1. CDR1 is SQVTM, CDR2 ANQGSEA, per germline. The CDR3 covers 14 residues. Germline trimming cut 5 bases from V and 4 bases from J; bases unmatched to any gene: 9. The CDR3 DNA follows: TGCAGCGTTCGCCCGGATGACAGGGGCACTGAAGCTTTCTTT. Residues: CSVRPDDRGTEAFF.

The chain carries TRBV5-1 and TRBJ2-2; 7 nucleotides line up with TRBD1. Germline V lookup: CDR1 SGHRS, CDR2 YFSETQ. J was trimmed by 4 bases and V by 4 bases; bases with no gene match: 10. The CDR3 extends over 16 amino acids. Here the CDR3 reads CASSRTGTALTGELFF. The CDR3 DNA reads as TGCGCCAGCAGCCGTACCGGGACAGCCCTCACCGGGGAGCTGTTTTTT.

This clonotype was seen only a few times. The rearrangement joins TRBV19 to TRBJ2-7, with D hard to call. The germline V gene encodes CDR1 LNHDA and CDR2 SQIVND (reference sequence). Deletions cut 3 bases from V and 4 bases from J, with 7 bases between. This CDR3 is 12 amino acids long. CDR3 amino acids: CASSMVGYEQYF. The CDR3 DNA is TGTGCCAGTAGTATGGTAGGGTACGAGCAGTACTTC.

V is TRBV7-2 and J is TRBJ2-5, with D tentatively TRBD2 (6 bases). Trimming removed 4 bases at V and 5 bases at J, with 11 bases between. The CDR3 loop spans 13 amino acids. From germline, CDR1 is SGHTA and CDR2 FQGNSA. The CDR3 protein is CASSSSVGETQYF. The DNA of the CDR3 is TGTGCCAGCAGCTCTAGCGTCGGGGAGACCCAGTACTTC. Full variable domain (outside the CDR3, taken from reference TRBV7-2 and TRBJ2-5): GAGVSQSPSNKVTEKGKDVELRCDPISGHTALYWYRQSLGQGLEFLIYFQGNSAPDKSGLPSDRFSAERTGGSVSTLTIQRTQQEDSAVYLCASSSSVGETQYFGPGTRLLVL.